The T cell receptor beta chain described here comes from a study of human T cells and chemical hapten exposure. Study-wide background: The upper back received 0.01% DPC by patch testing, with results read at 6 days. The patients were mostly female; they had alopecia areata, totalis or universalis.

This clonotype was detected ten times or more. Antigen: not known. One entry per CDR3 protein, called by TCRdb with MiXCR from the RACE reads. Of about 98,000 distinct CDR3 sequences listed, under 14% were seen once; the top ten hold under 3.5%. The V gene lost 2 bases and the J gene lost 5 bases, with 12 bases spanning the gap. Germline CDR1 is GTSNPN and CDR2 is SVGIG (reference sequence). The CDR3 runs to 14 residues. Findings of the study overall: TCRs whose frequency exceeded 1 in 1000 remained the same following DPC sensitization.

Time point reported: pre-sensitization, week 0. Stated treatment: therapeutic diphenylcyclopropenone sensitization with weekly scalp DPC. V gene TRBV30 combines with J gene TRBJ1-4; no clear D gene. The sequencing here drew on whole blood, taken in connection with sensitization to the hapten diphenylcyclopropenone (DPC). The receptor comes from a woman in her fifties or sixties with alopecia areata. Some clones in this sample may be carry-over from other donors' samples. This CDR3 reads CAWSLGPVNEKLFF. The CDR3 nucleotides are TGTGCCTGGAGTCTTGGACCGGTGAATGAAAAACTGTTTTTT.